These T cell receptor beta chains were read from a single sample in a study of T-cell memory formation after mild COVID-19. Each CDR3 protein is one row after TCRdb ran MiXCR on the 5' RACE reads. The table lists 45,000 to 55,000 distinct CDR3 sequences, over 6.5% of them singletons, with 1.4% in the top ten. Sample: PBMCs or a T cell subset sorted from them (not recorded which). The receptors shown here come from a young man who had mild COVID-19 (a few samples of this study predate the infection). Cell type and time point are not known. Each CDR3 is given with its conserved first and last residue. The D gene is left open where the match is weak. Some rows have no size entry. The others give once, few or many, or a class for an expanded clone.

D,V,length,size,CDR3
NA,TRBV4-1,12,few,CASSQGNSPLHF
TRBD1,TRBV6-6,16,NA,CASSYRGTGWDTEAFF
NA,TRBV2,14,few,CASLSSGLTGELFF
NA,TRBV5-1,13,NA,CASSLATRDTQYF
NA,TRBV5-1,14,NA,CASSAGQTGNTIYF
NA,TRBV11-1,14,NA,CASSRQVVGTEAFF
NA,TRBV7-2,13,few,CASQSRGNEKLFF
NA,TRBV7-9,14,NA,CASSWGGGGYGYTF
NA,TRBV24-1,15,many,CATSDSPSRANEQFF
NA,TRBV30,15,many,CAWSGERPYYNEQFF
NA,TRBV6-2/TRBV6-3,16,NA,CASSYGPQAGHEKLFF
TRBD1,TRBV4-2,14,NA,CASSPTTGRETQYF
TRBD1,TRBV7-8,20,NA,CDSSRSPRDRAPKVNTEAFF
NA,TRBV5-1,14,NA,CASSAGDSNQPQHF
NA,TRBV6-1,12,NA,CASSEPEDTQYF